The source of this T cell receptor beta chain is a study of shared clonotypes between healthy human individuals. In germline, CDR1 is MNHEY, CDR2 SMNVEV (reference sequence). The CDR3 has 13 amino acids. The V and J ends lost 3 bases and 10 bases respectively, with 13 bases between them. Assay: immunoSEQ multiplex PCR; the TCRdb copy retains only in-frame clones and omits some. This sample carries about 690,000 clones, less than 95% of them seen once, and the ten largest clones take 34%. This receptor was taken from a man aged 18 to 35 in good health. Some clones in this sample may be carry-over from other donors' samples. The chain recombines TRBV27 with TRBJ2-1; D unresolved. Source material: memory CD8+ T cells from PBMCs. Subset: CD45RO+ cells pooled with CCR7-negative TemRA cells. Here the CDR3 DNA reads TGTGCCAGCAGTTTTATTACAATCCGCGAGCAGTTCTTC. It specifies CASSFITIREQFF.